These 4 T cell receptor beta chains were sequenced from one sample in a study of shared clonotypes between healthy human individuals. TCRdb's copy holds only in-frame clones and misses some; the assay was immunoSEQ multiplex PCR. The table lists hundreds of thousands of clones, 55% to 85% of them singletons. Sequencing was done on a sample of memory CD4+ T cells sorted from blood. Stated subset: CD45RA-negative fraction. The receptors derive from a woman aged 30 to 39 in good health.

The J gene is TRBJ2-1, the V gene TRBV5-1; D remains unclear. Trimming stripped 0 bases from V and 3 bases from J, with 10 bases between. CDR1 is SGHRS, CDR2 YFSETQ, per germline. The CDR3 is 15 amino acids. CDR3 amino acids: CASSLANSLYNEQFF. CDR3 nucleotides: TGCGCCAGCAGCTTGGCCAACAGCCTCTACAATGAGCAGTTCTTC.

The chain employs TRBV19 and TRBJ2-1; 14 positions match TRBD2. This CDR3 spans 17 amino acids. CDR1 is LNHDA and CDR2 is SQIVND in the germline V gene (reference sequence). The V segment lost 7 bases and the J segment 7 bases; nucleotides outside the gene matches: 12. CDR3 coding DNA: TGTGCCAGTACCCTTAGAGGGGGACTAGCGGGAGCGAATGAGCAGTTCTTC. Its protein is CASTLRGGLAGANEQFF. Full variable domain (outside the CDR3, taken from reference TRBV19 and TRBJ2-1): DGGITQSPKYLFRKEGQNVTLSCEQNLNHDAMYWYRQDPGQGLRLIYYSQIVNDFQKGDIAEGYSVSREKKESFPLTVTSAQKNPTAFYLCASTLRGGLAGANEQFFGPGTRLTVL.

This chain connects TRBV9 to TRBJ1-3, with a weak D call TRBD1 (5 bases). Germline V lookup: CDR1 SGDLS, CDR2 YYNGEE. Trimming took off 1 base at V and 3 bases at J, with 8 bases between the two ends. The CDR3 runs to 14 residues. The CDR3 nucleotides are TGTGCCAGCAGCGTACAGGGTCATGGAAACACCATATATTTT. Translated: CASSVQGHGNTIYF.

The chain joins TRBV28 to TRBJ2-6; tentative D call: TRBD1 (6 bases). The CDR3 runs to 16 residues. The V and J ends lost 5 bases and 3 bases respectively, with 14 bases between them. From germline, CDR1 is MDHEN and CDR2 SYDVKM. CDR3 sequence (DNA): TGTGCCAGCAGTATGGGACACTCTATTGGGGCCAACGTCCTGACTTTC. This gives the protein CASSMGHSIGANVLTF. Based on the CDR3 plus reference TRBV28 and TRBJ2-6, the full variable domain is DVKVTQSSRYLVKRTGEKVFLECVQDMDHENMFWYRQDPGLGLRLIYFSYDVKMKEKGDIPEGYSVSREKKERFSLILESASTNQTSMYLCASSMGHSIGANVLTFGAGSRLTVL.